This T cell receptor (beta chain) was identified in a study of control samples from healthy donors and cancer patients. V lost 2 bases to trimming and J lost 3 bases, with 14 bases between them. The germline V gene has CDR1 SEHNR and CDR2 FQNEAQ (reference sequence). CDR3 size: 15 residues. Repertoires were generated with immunoSEQ multiplex PCR, while TCRdb's copy carries only in-frame clones and drops some. Here the sample spans 94,000 or so clones, roughly 83% being singletons. The TCR originated in a man between 65 and 80 years old with lung cancer. The material sequenced was PBMCs. The V gene is TRBV7-9, the J gene TRBJ2-7; D ambiguous. CDR3 residues: CASSLLLGSYYEQYF. CDR3 DNA sequence: TGTGCCAGCAGCTTACTCCTCGGGTCATACTACGAGCAGTACTTC.